The rows below give T cell receptor beta chains drawn from one sample of a study of T-cell reconstitution after alpha-beta-depleted transplantation in children. TCRdb re-called the PCR reads with MiXCR, one entry per CDR3 protein. In the table there are about 610,000 distinct CDR3 sequences, roughly a tenth of which are singletons. Sequencing used PBMCs from the stem cell graft donor, obtained from the stem cell graft. Source of these receptors: a human donor who donated a stem cell graft to a child with acute myeloid leukemia. Both conserved end residues are part of each CDR3. A D gene is named only where the DNA matches it firmly. Size tells how often a clone was seen (once, few, many) or the class of an expanded clone, and some rows leave it out.

j_call d_call clone_size v_call cdr3_aa cdr3_nt
TRBJ2-4 TRBD2 NA TRBV27 CASSRERGAKNIQYF TGTGCCAGCAGTCGGGAGCGGGGAGCCAAAAACATTCAGTACTTC
TRBJ1-3 NA many TRBV12-3/TRBV12-4 CASTGGYGTIYF TGTGCCAGCACGGGGGGCTACGGCACCATATATTTT
TRBJ2-2 NA NA TRBV29-1 CSVPGNTGELFF TGCAGCGTCCCGGGGAACACCGGGGAGCTGTTTTTT
TRBJ2-7 NA few TRBV28 CASSLNLRGGHGYEQYF TGTGCCAGCAGTTTAAACTTGAGGGGGGGCCATGGCTACGAGCAGTACTTC
TRBJ2-5 TRBD2 few TRBV25-1 CASSDLRTSAETQYF TGTGCCAGCAGTGATCTACGGACTAGCGCCGAGACCCAGTACTTC
TRBJ2-3 TRBD2 few TRBV20-1 CSAPRLAGITDTQYF TGCAGTGCTCCTCGACTAGCAGGGATCACAGATACGCAGTATTTT
TRBJ1-3 NA NA TRBV7-2 CASSKGQTGGNTIYF TGTGCCAGCAGCAAAGGTCAGACGGGAGGAAACACCATATATTTT
TRBJ2-7 NA NA TRBV20-1 CSARDPLEYF TGCAGTGCTAGAGACCCACTGGAGTACTTC
TRBJ2-3 NA few TRBV12-3/TRBV12-4 CASRGHEGTDTQYF TGTGCCAGCAGGGGACACGAAGGCACAGATACGCAGTATTTT
TRBJ2-7 NA many TRBV20-1 CSARDVGGTYEQYF TGCAGTGCTAGAGATGTTGGGGGCACCTACGAGCAGTACTTC
TRBJ2-7 NA many TRBV15 CATSRVYDEQYF TGTGCCACCAGCAGAGTCTATGACGAGCAGTACTTC
TRBJ1-6 NA NA TRBV27 CASSFRGVYNSPLHF TGTGCCAGCAGTTTTAGGGGAGTATATAATTCACCCCTCCACTTT
TRBJ1-1 NA NA TRBV20-1 CSARPRGANTEAFF TGCAGTGCTAGACCTCGGGGGGCGAACACTGAAGCTTTCTTT
TRBJ2-2 NA few TRBV9 CASTLDGSGELFF TGTGCCAGCACCCTAGACGGCTCCGGGGAGCTGTTTTTT
TRBJ2-1 TRBD2 few TRBV20-1 CSARDGGSFYNEQFF TGCAGTGCTAGAGATGGCGGGAGCTTTTACAATGAGCAGTTCTTC
TRBJ2-7 NA NA TRBV6-5 CASSYALEAYEQYF TGTGCCAGCAGTTACGCCCTCGAAGCCTACGAGCAGTACTTC
TRBJ2-2 NA many TRBV4-3 CASSDSLPAISTGELFF TGCGCCAGCAGCGATTCTCTCCCGGCGATATCGACCGGGGAGCTGTTTTTT
TRBJ2-7 NA NA TRBV20-1 CSARDRELYEQYF TGCAGTGCTAGAGACCGGGAGCTGTACGAGCAGTACTTC
TRBJ1-5 NA few TRBV20-1 CSATPVSNQPQHF TGCAGTGCGACCCCGGTGAGCAATCAGCCCCAGCATTTT
TRBJ1-2 NA many TRBV4-3 CASSQDEAAAYGYTF TGCGCCAGCAGCCAAGACGAGGCAGCTGCCTATGGCTACACCTTC
TRBJ2-1 TRBD1 few TRBV5-1 CASSLGQGAADEQFF TGCGCCAGCAGCCTAGGACAGGGGGCTGCTGATGAGCAGTTCTTC
TRBJ2-1 TRBD1 few TRBV12-3/TRBV12-4 CASSLGGTGDRDEQFF TGTGCCAGCAGTTTGGGGGGGACAGGGGATAGGGATGAGCAGTTCTTC
TRBJ2-3 NA few TRBV14 CASSRAGPLEGDTQYF TGTGCCAGCAGCCGGGCAGGCCCTCTCGAGGGGGATACGCAGTATTTT
TRBJ2-7 TRBD1 many TRBV20-1 CSARVDRDFGEQYF TGCAGTGCTAGAGTGGACAGGGACTTTGGCGAGCAGTACTTC
TRBJ1-1 NA NA TRBV3-1 CASTLRGTEAFF TGTGCCAGCACCCTCCGAGGGACTGAAGCTTTCTTT
TRBJ2-1 NA few TRBV24-1 CATSGLYNEQFF TGTGCCACCAGTGGATTGTACAATGAGCAGTTCTTC
TRBJ2-2 TRBD2 few TRBV6-1 CASRPESGLAGGHGELFF TGTGCCAGCAGACCCGAATCCGGACTAGCGGGAGGACACGGGGAGCTGTTTTTT
TRBJ2-3 NA few TRBV7-3 CASSSLLITDTQYF TGTGCCAGCAGCTCTCTCCTAATCACAGATACGCAGTATTTT
TRBJ2-5 TRBD2 NA TRBV6-2/TRBV6-3 CASSPIAGRETQYF TGTGCCAGCAGTCCTATAGCGGGAAGGGAGACCCAGTACTTC
TRBJ2-3 TRBD2 many TRBV7-2 CASSSNSGSLSDTQYF TGTGCCAGCAGCTCTAACAGCGGGAGCCTCTCAGATACGCAGTATTTT
TRBJ2-1 NA NA TRBV5-4 CASSLGGGANEQFF TGTGCCAGCAGCTTGGGCGGTGGGGCGAATGAGCAGTTCTTC
TRBJ2-3 NA many TRBV5-1 CASSLVVGETDTQYF TGCGCCAGCAGCTTGGTGGTCGGCGAGACAGATACGCAGTATTTT
TRBJ2-3 TRBD1 many TRBV10-2 CASRGTGGADTQYF TGCGCCAGCAGAGGGACAGGGGGAGCAGATACGCAGTATTTT
TRBJ2-3 TRBD2 NA TRBV30 CAWSSGGPRDTQYF TGTGCCTGGAGTTCGGGAGGCCCAAGGGATACGCAGTATTTT
TRBJ1-5 NA NA TRBV20-1 CSAYSSGQLGQPQHF TGCAGTGCTTACAGTTCCGGACAGTTAGGACAGCCCCAGCATTTT
TRBJ2-3 NA few TRBV28 CASSPISGLADTQYF TGTGCCAGCAGCCCAATTTCAGGGCTTGCAGATACGCAGTATTTT
TRBJ2-7 TRBD2 few TRBV5-6 CASSPAGILYEQYF TGTGCCAGCAGCCCAGCGGGGATCCTTTACGAGCAGTACTTC
TRBJ2-1 TRBD1 NA TRBV7-2 CASTQDRAYNEQFF TGTGCCAGCACCCAAGACAGGGCCTACAATGAGCAGTTCTTC
TRBJ1-5 NA few TRBV20-1 CSANHSLVASNQPQHF TGCAGTGCCAACCATTCCTTAGTGGCGAGCAATCAGCCCCAGCATTTT
TRBJ2-4 NA many TRBV27 CASRSTTGVNIQYF TGTGCCAGCAGGAGCACGACGGGGGTAAACATTCAGTACTTC
TRBJ2-1 NA many TRBV29-1 CSVDTSYNEQFF TGCAGCGTTGACACTTCCTACAATGAGCAGTTCTTC
TRBJ2-1 NA NA TRBV30 CAWDFSYNEQFF TGTGCCTGGGACTTCTCCTACAATGAGCAGTTCTTC
TRBJ2-7 TRBD1 NA TRBV4-1 CASNPPSRDRANEQYF TGCGCCAGCAATCCTCCTTCCCGGGACAGGGCCAACGAGCAGTACTTC
TRBJ1-2 NA few TRBV7-2 CASSLAGIDGYTF TGTGCCAGCAGCTTAGCAGGGATAGATGGCTACACCTTC
TRBJ2-3 NA NA TRBV5-1 CASSPIQGKDTQYF TGCGCCAGCAGCCCAATCCAGGGGAAAGATACGCAGTATTTT
TRBJ2-7 NA NA TRBV12-3/TRBV12-4 CASQHGGYEQYF TGTGCCTCCCAGCATGGGGGCTACGAGCAGTACTTC
TRBJ2-2 NA NA TRBV11-2 CASSLGLGAVAGELFF TGTGCCAGCAGCTTAGGGCTGGGGGCCGTGGCCGGGGAGCTGTTTTTT
TRBJ2-7 NA few TRBV15 CATSRGLSPYEQYF TGTGCCACCAGCAGAGGGCTTTCCCCCTACGAGCAGTACTTC
TRBJ2-6 TRBD1 NA TRBV3-1 CTSSRPPTGDSGANVLTF TGTACCAGCAGCCGACCACCGACAGGGGACAGTGGGGCCAACGTCCTGACTTTC
TRBJ1-5 TRBD1 NA TRBV11-2 CASSLRTGSNQPQHF TGTGCCAGCAGCTTGCGGACAGGAAGCAATCAGCCCCAGCATTTT
TRBJ2-5 NA few TRBV6-2/TRBV6-3 CASSYSRWPGETQYF TGTGCCAGCAGTTACTCCAGGTGGCCGGGGGAGACCCAGTACTTC